Reported below is one TCR beta chain. The target antigen is unknown. This specimen belongs to a study of blood T cells in healthy people across ages. Study-level information: About one barcoded beta molecule was captured per two T cells (by template switching).

Study findings and constraints: Changes in expanded clonotypes were possibly confounded, as the CMV status of donors was unknown. A roughly linear fall in TCR beta diversity per million T cells was seen with increasing age.

A second 7 to 11 cycle PCR used barcoded and J-beta primers. The authors tagged each cDNA molecule using a template-switch adaptor with 12 random nucleotides. A single record per CDR3 protein comes from TCRdb applying MiXCR to the 5' RACE reads. The data show 1 million or so distinct CDR3 sequences, under 30% seen once. The V end was cut by 7 bases, the J end by 6 bases, with 11 bases between. The CDR3 contains 12 residues. The sample was also linked to a second study, of T cells of mothers and their children.

The chain joins TRBV12-3 or TRBV12-4 to TRBJ2-3; a possible D gene is TRBD2 (6 bases). The clonotype originates from a girl aged 2 to 9 in good health. The source material was blood. The CDR3 here is CASTARGDTQYF. The CDR3 nucleotides are TGTGCCAGCACCGCCCGGGGGGATACGCAGTATTTT.